This TCR beta chain emerged from a study of radiotherapy plus CTLA-4 blockade in lung cancer. For the study at large: Objective response was observed in 18% of patients, and disease control in just over 30%. Study results and caveats: Once radiotherapy plus ipilimumab had been given, TCR clones derived from tumor expanded in blood. Early clone dynamics of blood T cells, plus interferon-beta, reportedly predicted response best.

In regard to this clone: Its target is not known. The same CDR3 can be traced to other DNA sequences in this sample.

This table comes from immunoSEQ multiplex PCR, and its TCRdb copy is limited to in-frame clones, with some not included. This table has around 37,000 clones, around 77% appearing once. The CDR3 contains 13 residues. CDR1 and CDR2 from the germline V gene are SQVTM and ANQGSEA. V was clipped by 4 bases and J by 2 bases; unmatched bases: 4. Focal radiation plus CTLA-4 blockade with ipilimumab was administered to patients who had chemo-refractory metastatic non-small-cell lung cancer. The V gene is TRBV29-1, the J gene TRBJ1-2; 7 nucleotides match TRBD1. The sample in question was peripheral blood, obtained from a patient treated with radiotherapy plus ipilimumab. The TCR comes from a human donor with non-small cell lung cancer who had stable disease on radiotherapy plus ipilimumab. For the CDR3, the DNA is TGCAGCGTTGGACAGGGCCTGAACTATGGCTACACCTTC. This translates into CSVGQGLNYGYTF.